These T cell receptor beta chains were read from a single sample in a study of post-analysis software for immune sequencing data. TCRdb independently ran MiXCR on the PCR reads; one entry per CDR3 protein. This sample yields approximately 730,000 distinct CDR3 sequences, of which less than 35% are seen a single time; roughly 0.54% belongs to the top ten. Material: blood. All receptors come from a girl aged 5-17 years with multiple sclerosis. Both conserved end residues are part of each CDR3. The order of the fields is CDR3 protein, CDR3 DNA, D gene, V gene, clone size, CDR3 length, J gene. The D gene is left open where the match is weak. Only part of the rows carry a size: once, few, many, or a class if the clone is expanded.

CDR3aa: CASSQEQGTLPGLFF
CDR3nt: TGCGCCAGCAGCCAAGAACAGGGGACCTTACCGGGGCTGTTTTTT
d_gene: TRBD1
v_gene: TRBV4-1
abundance: few
len: 15
j_gene: TRBJ1-4

CDR3aa: CASSPTRTSGGHNEQFF
CDR3nt: TGTGCCAGCAGTCCTACCCGGACTAGCGGGGGCCACAATGAGCAGTTCTTC
d_gene: TRBD2
v_gene: TRBV2
abundance: few
len: 17
j_gene: TRBJ2-1

CDR3aa: CSARTELACGYTF
CDR3nt: TGCAGTGCTAGGACCGAGTTAGCGTGTGGCTACACCTTC
d_gene: .
v_gene: TRBV20-1
abundance: .
len: 13
j_gene: TRBJ1-2

CDR3aa: CASRWGVRNQPQHF
CDR3nt: TGTGCCAGCAGGTGGGGAGTTCGTAATCAGCCCCAGCATTTT
d_gene: .
v_gene: TRBV6-1
abundance: .
len: 14
j_gene: TRBJ1-5

CDR3aa: CSVDRAGVHAEQYF
CDR3nt: TGCAGTGTGGATCGGGCGGGAGTACACGCCGAGCAGTACTTC
d_gene: TRBD2
v_gene: TRBV20-1
abundance: few
len: 14
j_gene: TRBJ2-7

CDR3aa: CASSLSGAARTDTQYF
CDR3nt: TGTGCCAGCAGCTTATCGGGAGCAGCTCGCACAGATACGCAGTATTTT
d_gene: .
v_gene: TRBV7-2
abundance: .
len: 16
j_gene: TRBJ2-3

CDR3aa: CAISPSGRENEQFF
CDR3nt: TGTGCCATCAGCCCTAGCGGGAGGGAGAATGAGCAGTTCTTC
d_gene: TRBD2
v_gene: TRBV10-3
abundance: .
len: 14
j_gene: TRBJ2-1

CDR3aa: CAIRERQGVEKLFF
CDR3nt: TGTGCCATCAGGGAAAGACAGGGGGTAGAAAAACTGTTTTTT
d_gene: TRBD1
v_gene: TRBV10-3
abundance: .
len: 14
j_gene: TRBJ1-4

CDR3aa: CASSRERAGIDTDTQYF
CDR3nt: TGTGCCAGCAGCCGAGAGCGGGCAGGGATCGACACAGATACGCAGTATTTT
d_gene: .
v_gene: TRBV3-1
abundance: few
len: 17
j_gene: TRBJ2-3

CDR3aa: CASSQILEAFF
CDR3nt: TGTGCCAGCAGCCAAATACTAGAAGCTTTCTTT
d_gene: .
v_gene: TRBV6-2/TRBV6-3
abundance: few
len: 11
j_gene: TRBJ1-1

CDR3aa: CASSEIAGGSYNEQFF
CDR3nt: TGTGCCAGCAGTGAAATAGCGGGAGGTTCATACAATGAGCAGTTCTTC
d_gene: TRBD2
v_gene: TRBV6-1
abundance: few
len: 16
j_gene: TRBJ2-1

CDR3aa: CSVEEGGIGTEAFF
CDR3nt: TGCAGCGTTGAAGAGGGGGGGATTGGCACTGAAGCTTTCTTT
d_gene: .
v_gene: TRBV29-1
abundance: few
len: 14
j_gene: TRBJ1-1

CDR3aa: CASSLRGDTGGYTF
CDR3nt: TGTGCCAGCAGTTTAAGGGGGGACACAGGCGGCTACACCTTC
d_gene: .
v_gene: TRBV6-5
abundance: .
len: 14
j_gene: TRBJ1-2

CDR3aa: CASSIFDRVYNEQFF
CDR3nt: TGTGCCAGTAGTATCTTCGACAGGGTTTACAATGAGCAGTTCTTC
d_gene: TRBD1
v_gene: TRBV19
abundance: .
len: 15
j_gene: TRBJ2-1

CDR3aa: CASSFGGRGSGANVLTF
CDR3nt: TGTGCCAGCAGCTTTGGGGGGCGTGGCTCTGGGGCCAACGTCCTGACTTTC
d_gene: .
v_gene: TRBV7-9
abundance: .
len: 17
j_gene: TRBJ2-6

CDR3aa: CATGVTGQGDTQYF
CDR3nt: TGCGCCACGGGTGTTACGGGTCAAGGCGATACGCAGTATTTT
d_gene: .
v_gene: TRBV5-1
abundance: .
len: 14
j_gene: TRBJ2-3

CDR3aa: CANSLGRKDTGELFF
CDR3nt: TGTGCCAACAGCTTGGGCAGGAAGGACACCGGGGAGCTGTTTTTT
d_gene: .
v_gene: TRBV5-5
abundance: .
len: 15
j_gene: TRBJ2-2

CDR3aa: CASRREGQEQYF
CDR3nt: TGTGCCAGCCGCCGGGAGGGACAAGAGCAGTACTTC
d_gene: TRBD2
v_gene: TRBV27
abundance: few
len: 12
j_gene: TRBJ2-4

CDR3aa: CASSETRTDTQYF
CDR3nt: TGTGCCAGCAGTGAGACTCGCACAGATACGCAGTATTTT
d_gene: .
v_gene: TRBV6-1
abundance: few
len: 13
j_gene: TRBJ2-3

CDR3aa: CSARSRMGVDQPQHF
CDR3nt: TGCAGTGCTAGATCTCGTATGGGTGTGGATCAGCCCCAGCATTTT
d_gene: .
v_gene: TRBV20-1
abundance: .
len: 15
j_gene: TRBJ1-5

CDR3aa: CSVEVGASGELFF
CDR3nt: TGCAGCGTTGAAGTGGGGGCTAGCGGGGAGCTGTTTTTT
d_gene: .
v_gene: TRBV29-1
abundance: .
len: 13
j_gene: TRBJ2-2

CDR3aa: CSAGELARYEQYF
CDR3nt: TGCAGTGCTGGTGAGCTGGCTCGCTACGAGCAGTACTTC
d_gene: .
v_gene: TRBV20-1
abundance: .
len: 13
j_gene: TRBJ2-7

CDR3aa: CASSPNSQTGNQPQHF
CDR3nt: TGTGCCAGCTCGCCAAACAGTCAAACGGGTAATCAGCCCCAGCATTTT
d_gene: .
v_gene: TRBV18
abundance: once
len: 16
j_gene: TRBJ1-5

CDR3aa: CASNQRGEQPQHF
CDR3nt: TGTGCCAGCAACCAACGTGGGGAACAGCCCCAGCATTTT
d_gene: .
v_gene: TRBV6-2/TRBV6-3
abundance: .
len: 13
j_gene: TRBJ1-5

CDR3aa: CASSSQDGPALAKNIQYF
CDR3nt: TGTGCCAGCAGCTCCCAGGACGGACCGGCTCTAGCCAAAAACATTCAGTACTTC
d_gene: .
v_gene: TRBV7-2
abundance: .
len: 18
j_gene: TRBJ2-4

CDR3aa: CSAIFAGGPVTQYF
CDR3nt: TGCAGTGCTATTTTCGCGGGGGGGCCGGTGACCCAGTACTTC
d_gene: TRBD2
v_gene: TRBV20-1
abundance: few
len: 14
j_gene: TRBJ2-5

CDR3aa: CASFLGGGLYNEQYF
CDR3nt: TGTGCCAGCTTCTTGGGGGGAGGTCTGTACAATGAGCAGTACTTC
d_gene: .
v_gene: TRBV7-8
abundance: few
len: 15
j_gene: TRBJ2-7

CDR3aa: CASSYSPGTGSGANVLTF
CDR3nt: TGTGCCAGCAGTTACTCCCCCGGGACAGGGTCTGGGGCCAACGTCCTGACTTTC
d_gene: TRBD1
v_gene: TRBV6-5
abundance: few
len: 18
j_gene: TRBJ2-6

CDR3aa: CAISESGGGMTNTGAFF
CDR3nt: TGTGCCATCAGTGAGTCGGGCGGGGGGATGACGAACACTGGAGCTTTCTTT
d_gene: .
v_gene: TRBV10-3
abundance: .
len: 17
j_gene: TRBJ1-1

CDR3aa: CSASLAGQETQFF
CDR3nt: TGCAGTGCTAGTTTGGCAGGGCAAGAGACCCAGTTCTTC
d_gene: .
v_gene: TRBV20-1
abundance: once
len: 13
j_gene: TRBJ2-1

CDR3aa: CASSESAGEETQYF
CDR3nt: TGCGCCAGCAGTGAATCGGCAGGGGAGGAGACCCAGTACTTC
d_gene: .
v_gene: TRBV10-1
abundance: .
len: 14
j_gene: TRBJ2-5

CDR3aa: CASRGETDSYEQYF
CDR3nt: TGTGCCAGCAGGGGAGAAACGGACTCCTACGAGCAGTACTTC
d_gene: .
v_gene: TRBV6-5
abundance: few
len: 14
j_gene: TRBJ2-7

CDR3aa: CASSYAGVSNEQFF
CDR3nt: TGTGCCAGCAGCTACGCGGGAGTCTCGAATGAGCAGTTCTTC
d_gene: TRBD2
v_gene: TRBV7-2
abundance: .
len: 14
j_gene: TRBJ2-1

CDR3aa: CASSYGQGPITYEQYF
CDR3nt: TGCGCCAGCAGCTACGGACAGGGGCCGATAACCTACGAGCAGTACTTC
d_gene: TRBD1
v_gene: TRBV5-1
abundance: .
len: 16
j_gene: TRBJ2-7

CDR3aa: CASSLEGLASYEQYF
CDR3nt: TGTGCCAGCAGCTTAGAGGGACTAGCTTCCTACGAGCAGTACTTC
d_gene: TRBD2
v_gene: TRBV7-2
abundance: once
len: 15
j_gene: TRBJ2-7

CDR3aa: CATSRAAGVGTDTQYF
CDR3nt: TGTGCCACCAGCAGAGCGGCGGGAGTAGGCACAGATACGCAGTATTTT
d_gene: TRBD2
v_gene: TRBV15
abundance: few
len: 16
j_gene: TRBJ2-3

CDR3aa: CASSFRDKHGHNEQFF
CDR3nt: TGTGCCAGCAGCTTCCGGGACAAGCATGGACACAATGAGCAGTTCTTC
d_gene: .
v_gene: TRBV7-9
abundance: once
len: 16
j_gene: TRBJ2-1

CDR3aa: CAGTHWTGSNKGSSYEQYF
CDR3nt: TGTGCCGGCACCCATTGGACAGGTTCTAATAAGGGGAGCTCCTACGAGCAGTACTTC
d_gene: TRBD1
v_gene: TRBV6-1
abundance: .
len: 19
j_gene: TRBJ2-7

CDR3aa: CASSQGQGSRPQHF
CDR3nt: TGTGCCAGCAGCCAAGGACAGGGGAGTAGGCCCCAGCATTTT
d_gene: TRBD1
v_gene: TRBV3-1
abundance: few
len: 14
j_gene: TRBJ1-5

CDR3aa: CSVLGQGSSYEQYF
CDR3nt: TGCAGCGTTTTGGGACAGGGGTCCTCCTACGAGCAGTACTTC
d_gene: TRBD1
v_gene: TRBV29-1
abundance: .
len: 14
j_gene: TRBJ2-7

CDR3aa: CASGQDRWNKDEQFF
CDR3nt: TGTGCCAGCGGCCAAGATAGGTGGAATAAGGATGAGCAGTTCTTC
d_gene: .
v_gene: TRBV14
abundance: .
len: 15
j_gene: TRBJ2-1

CDR3aa: CASSYLRTGGPNYGYTF
CDR3nt: TGTGCCAGCAGTTACCTCAGGACAGGGGGGCCTAACTATGGCTACACCTTC
d_gene: TRBD1
v_gene: TRBV6-6
abundance: .
len: 17
j_gene: TRBJ1-2

CDR3aa: CASRPGGLNTGELFF
CDR3nt: TGTGCCAGCAGACCAGGGGGCCTAAACACCGGGGAGCTGTTTTTT
d_gene: TRBD1
v_gene: TRBV11-3
abundance: few
len: 15
j_gene: TRBJ2-2

CDR3aa: CATEAGSCNEQFF
CDR3nt: TGCGCCACCGAGGCGGGCTCCTGCAATGAGCAGTTCTTC
d_gene: .
v_gene: TRBV10-2
abundance: .
len: 13
j_gene: TRBJ2-1

CDR3aa: CASSQVDGTEAFF
CDR3nt: TGTGCCAGCAGCCAAGTGGACGGCACTGAAGCTTTCTTT
d_gene: .
v_gene: TRBV4-2
abundance: .
len: 13
j_gene: TRBJ1-1

CDR3aa: CASSQDLTGLVGVETYEQYF
CDR3nt: TGCGCCAGCAGCCAAGATCTCACCGGACTAGTGGGTGTAGAGACATACGAGCAGTACTTC
d_gene: TRBD2
v_gene: TRBV4-1
abundance: .
len: 20
j_gene: TRBJ2-7

CDR3aa: CASSPLGGLGQETQYF
CDR3nt: TGTGCCAGCAGCCCCCTTGGAGGGTTGGGACAAGAGACCCAGTACTTC
d_gene: .
v_gene: TRBV9
abundance: many
len: 16
j_gene: TRBJ2-5

CDR3aa: CATRSGQSEQYF
CDR3nt: TGTGCGACCAGATCGGGCCAGTCAGAGCAGTACTTC
d_gene: .
v_gene: TRBV25-1
abundance: .
len: 12
j_gene: TRBJ2-5

CDR3aa: CATQVGNTQYF
CDR3nt: TGCGCCACCCAAGTAGGAAATACGCAGTATTTT
d_gene: .
v_gene: TRBV12-3/TRBV12-4
abundance: .
len: 11
j_gene: TRBJ2-3